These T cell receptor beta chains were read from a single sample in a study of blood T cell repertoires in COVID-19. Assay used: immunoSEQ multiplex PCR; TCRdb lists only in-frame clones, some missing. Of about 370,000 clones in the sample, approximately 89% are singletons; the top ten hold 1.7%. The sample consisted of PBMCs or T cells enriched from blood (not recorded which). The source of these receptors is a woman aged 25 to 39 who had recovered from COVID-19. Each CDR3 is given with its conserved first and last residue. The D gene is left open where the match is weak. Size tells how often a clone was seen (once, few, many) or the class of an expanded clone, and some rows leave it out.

CDR3 DNA: TGCAGCGTTGAAGGCAGGGGGCGATTGGAGACCCAGTACTTC; CDR3 protein: CSVEGRGRLETQYF; D gene: TRBD1; clone size: NA; V gene: TRBV29-1; J gene: TRBJ2-5
CDR3 DNA: TGTGCCAGCAGCTTAGGACCATCAGGGGGCGCGGATGGCTACACCTTC; CDR3 protein: CASSLGPSGGADGYTF; D gene: TRBD1; clone size: NA; V gene: TRBV7-9; J gene: TRBJ1-2
CDR3 DNA: TGTGCCAGCAGTTTCGCGGCACGCGGAGGCTACACCTTC; CDR3 protein: CASSFAARGGYTF; D gene: NA; clone size: NA; V gene: TRBV12-3/TRBV12-4; J gene: TRBJ1-2
CDR3 DNA: TGTGCCAGCAGTGATCGTGAGGCCGGCACCGGGGAGCTGTTTTTT; CDR3 protein: CASSDREAGTGELFF; D gene: NA; clone size: NA; V gene: TRBV2; J gene: TRBJ2-2
CDR3 DNA: TGTGCCAGCAGCTTGTCCGGGGGAGCCTACAATGAGCAGTTCTTC; CDR3 protein: CASSLSGGAYNEQFF; D gene: NA; clone size: NA; V gene: TRBV5-4; J gene: TRBJ2-1
CDR3 DNA: TGTGCCAGCAGCTCATCCGGGAATCAGCCCCAGCATTTT; CDR3 protein: CASSSSGNQPQHF; D gene: NA; clone size: once; V gene: TRBV7-9; J gene: TRBJ1-5
CDR3 DNA: TGCAGTGCGAGTATAGCGGCAACGGGGAGAAACATTCAGTACTTC; CDR3 protein: CSASIAATGRNIQYF; D gene: NA; clone size: NA; V gene: TRBV20-1; J gene: TRBJ2-4
CDR3 DNA: TGTGCCAGCAGCCAGACAGGGTATGGCTACACCTTC; CDR3 protein: CASSQTGYGYTF; D gene: TRBD1; clone size: NA; V gene: TRBV11-1; J gene: TRBJ1-2
CDR3 DNA: TGTGCCAGCAGCCCAAGACAGGGTGGGCCCTATGGCTACACCTTC; CDR3 protein: CASSPRQGGPYGYTF; D gene: TRBD1; clone size: NA; V gene: TRBV9; J gene: TRBJ1-2
CDR3 DNA: TGCGCCAGCAGACCCGGGGAGGGACCCTATGGCTACACCTTC; CDR3 protein: CASRPGEGPYGYTF; D gene: NA; clone size: NA; V gene: TRBV5-1; J gene: TRBJ1-2
CDR3 DNA: TGTGCCAGTAGTTGGACTTCTACTAGGGAAAAACTGTTTTTT; CDR3 protein: CASSWTSTREKLFF; D gene: NA; clone size: NA; V gene: TRBV19; J gene: TRBJ1-4
CDR3 DNA: TGTGCTACCGCCCCTGCGGGGGTACGCAATGAGCAGTTCTTC; CDR3 protein: CATAPAGVRNEQFF; D gene: TRBD2; clone size: NA; V gene: TRBV12-5; J gene: TRBJ2-1
CDR3 DNA: TGTGCCAGTAGTATGGGACAGGCTATGAACACTGAAGCTTTCTTT; CDR3 protein: CASSMGQAMNTEAFF; D gene: TRBD1; clone size: NA; V gene: TRBV19; J gene: TRBJ1-1
CDR3 DNA: TGTGCCTGGGGTGCTAGCGGGGGGGAGACCCAGTACTTC; CDR3 protein: CAWGASGGETQYF; D gene: TRBD2; clone size: NA; V gene: TRBV30; J gene: TRBJ2-5
CDR3 DNA: TGTGCCAGCAGTCGTTACAATGAGCAGTTCTTC; CDR3 protein: CASSRYNEQFF; D gene: NA; clone size: NA; V gene: TRBV27; J gene: TRBJ2-1
CDR3 DNA: TGTGCCAGCAGCTTAGGACAGGGGGCTAACACTGAAGCTTTCTTT; CDR3 protein: CASSLGQGANTEAFF; D gene: TRBD1; clone size: NA; V gene: TRBV7-3; J gene: TRBJ1-1
CDR3 DNA: TGTGCCATCAGTGAGCGGGAGGCCTACGAGCAGTACTTC; CDR3 protein: CAISEREAYEQYF; D gene: TRBD2; clone size: NA; V gene: TRBV10-3; J gene: TRBJ2-7
CDR3 DNA: TGTGCCACCCGGGACACACGAAGTCGGAACACTGAAGCTTTCTTT; CDR3 protein: CATRDTRSRNTEAFF; D gene: NA; clone size: NA; V gene: TRBV10-3; J gene: TRBJ1-1
CDR3 DNA: TGTGCCACCCAGATCAGATTATATAGCAATCAGCCCCAGCATTTT; CDR3 protein: CATQIRLYSNQPQHF; D gene: NA; clone size: NA; V gene: TRBV19; J gene: TRBJ1-5
CDR3 DNA: TGTGCCAGCTCACCAGGACAGGCAAACTCTGGAAACACCATATATTTT; CDR3 protein: CASSPGQANSGNTIYF; D gene: TRBD1; clone size: NA; V gene: TRBV18; J gene: TRBJ1-3
CDR3 DNA: TGTGCCAGCAGCTCTGCAGCGGGAGGAAGAGGGGAGACCCAGTACTTC; CDR3 protein: CASSSAAGGRGETQYF; D gene: TRBD2; clone size: NA; V gene: TRBV11-1; J gene: TRBJ2-5
CDR3 DNA: TGTGCCAGCCAACAGGGGATCATGAACACTGAAGCTTTCTTT; CDR3 protein: CASQQGIMNTEAFF; D gene: TRBD1; clone size: NA; V gene: TRBV18; J gene: TRBJ1-1
CDR3 DNA: TGTGCCAGCTCACCACCGGGACTAGGGGAGGATACGCAGTATTTT; CDR3 protein: CASSPPGLGEDTQYF; D gene: TRBD2; clone size: NA; V gene: TRBV18; J gene: TRBJ2-3
CDR3 DNA: TGTGCCAGCAGTTCCCTCGACATTGAAGCTTTCTTT; CDR3 protein: CASSSLDIEAFF; D gene: NA; clone size: NA; V gene: TRBV6-6; J gene: TRBJ1-1
CDR3 DNA: TGTGCCAGCAGCTGGACAGGGGGAGGCCCCTACGAGCAGTACTTC; CDR3 protein: CASSWTGGGPYEQYF; D gene: TRBD1; clone size: NA; V gene: TRBV28; J gene: TRBJ2-7
CDR3 DNA: TGTGCCAGCAGCTCCCCGTTTGCTAGCGGGCGCAGCTCCTACAATGAGCAGTTCTTC; CDR3 protein: CASSSPFASGRSSYNEQFF; D gene: TRBD2; clone size: once; V gene: TRBV9; J gene: TRBJ2-1
CDR3 DNA: TGTGCCACCAGTGACTCGACAGGGGCGCACACCGGGGAGCTGTTTTTT; CDR3 protein: CATSDSTGAHTGELFF; D gene: TRBD1; clone size: NA; V gene: TRBV24-1; J gene: TRBJ2-2
CDR3 DNA: TGCGCCAGCAGCTTCCTGGGACTAGTCCCCGAGAGCTCCTACGAGCAGTACTTC; CDR3 protein: CASSFLGLVPESSYEQYF; D gene: TRBD2; clone size: once; V gene: TRBV5-1; J gene: TRBJ2-7
CDR3 DNA: TGTGCCATCAGTTATAGCGGGGAGACCCAGTACTTC; CDR3 protein: CAISYSGETQYF; D gene: TRBD2; clone size: NA; V gene: TRBV5-4; J gene: TRBJ2-5
CDR3 DNA: TGTGCCAGCAGCCCCCAAGGCGGAGGGAGCACAGATACGCAGTATTTT; CDR3 protein: CASSPQGGGSTDTQYF; D gene: NA; clone size: NA; V gene: TRBV3-1/TRBV3-2; J gene: TRBJ2-3
CDR3 DNA: TGTGCCTGGAGTGTACTAGCGGGGGGACCACAAGAGACCCAGTACTTC; CDR3 protein: CAWSVLAGGPQETQYF; D gene: TRBD2; clone size: NA; V gene: TRBV30; J gene: TRBJ2-5
CDR3 DNA: TGCGCCAGCAATGGGGGGGGCTGGCTCCAAAAGAACACTGAAGCTTTCTTT; CDR3 protein: CASNGGGWLQKNTEAFF; D gene: NA; clone size: NA; V gene: TRBV10-2; J gene: TRBJ1-1
CDR3 DNA: TGTGCTAGCACCCCCCAGGGGGCTTGGACCGGGGAGCTGTTTTTT; CDR3 protein: CASTPQGAWTGELFF; D gene: TRBD1; clone size: NA; V gene: TRBV12-5; J gene: TRBJ2-2